These T cell receptor beta chains were read from a single sample in a study of post-analysis software for immune sequencing data. TCRdb reprocessed the PCR reads with MiXCR, giving one entry per CDR3 protein. The data show over 150,000 distinct CDR3 sequences, about 29% seen once. The sequencing input was blood. These TCRs come from a girl aged 10-17 years with multiple sclerosis. Each CDR3 is given with its conserved first and last residue. D genes are given only for firm matches. Where a row states a size, it is once, few, many or the class of an expanded clone; other rows omit it.

v_gene	d_gene	j_gene	abundance	CDR3aa	CDR3nt
TRBV7-9	TRBD2	TRBJ2-1	-	CASSLVGRRGNEQFF	TGTGCCAGCAGCTTGGTGGGCCGGCGGGGGAATGAGCAGTTCTTC
TRBV4-2	-	TRBJ2-1	few	CASSQEYGSPYNEQFF	TGTGCCAGCAGCCAAGAATACGGTTCCCCCTACAATGAGCAGTTCTTC
TRBV12-3/TRBV12-4	TRBD2	TRBJ2-3	-	CASTLLAGGPDAQYF	TGTGCCAGCACATTACTAGCGGGAGGCCCAGATGCGCAGTATTTT
TRBV7-3	TRBD1	TRBJ1-2	many	CASSPGQGVHGYTF	TGTGCCAGCAGCCCGGGACAGGGAGTCCATGGCTACACCTTC
TRBV7-7	TRBD2	TRBJ2-1	many	CASSLNQPGGPHNEQFF	TGTGCCAGCAGCTTAAATCAACCGGGAGGGCCCCACAATGAGCAGTTCTTC
TRBV7-9	TRBD1	TRBJ1-2	-	CASSQMDREDGYTF	TGTGCCAGCAGCCAAATGGACAGGGAGGATGGCTACACCTTC
TRBV12-3/TRBV12-4	-	TRBJ2-1	many	CASTLSPNRADYNEQFF	TGTGCCAGCACTCTTTCCCCTAACAGGGCGGATTACAATGAGCAGTTCTTC
TRBV28	TRBD2	TRBJ2-3	many	CASSFPSGATDTQYF	TGTGCCAGCAGTTTTCCTAGCGGAGCCACAGATACGCAGTATTTT
TRBV27	TRBD2	TRBJ2-1	-	CASSPKTGGRVLSEQFF	TGTGCCAGCAGTCCCAAAACTGGCGGGAGGGTGTTGAGTGAGCAGTTCTTC
TRBV11-2	-	TRBJ2-1	few	CASNPNSGDSYNEQFF	TGTGCCAGCAACCCGAACTCCGGAGACTCCTACAATGAGCAGTTCTTC
TRBV20-1	-	TRBJ2-3	-	CSARSAWPTDTQYF	TGCAGTGCTAGATCAGCGTGGCCCACAGATACGCAGTATTTT
TRBV7-2	-	TRBJ2-6	-	CASSSVSAGANVLTF	TGTGCCAGCAGCTCCGTTAGTGCTGGGGCCAACGTCCTGACTTTC
TRBV5-4	-	TRBJ1-2	-	CASSLDRGLNYGYTF	TGTGCCAGCAGCTTGGACCGGGGACTTAACTATGGCTACACCTTC
TRBV5-1	-	TRBJ2-7	many	CASSLPGPEQYF	TGCGCCAGCAGCTTGCCAGGACCCGAGCAGTACTTC
TRBV14	-	TRBJ2-5	once	CASSLRMSGSGETQYF	TGTGCCAGCAGCCTCCGAATGTCCGGGAGCGGAGAGACCCAGTACTTC
TRBV6-5	TRBD2	TRBJ2-5	many	CASSTGTSGPKTQYF	TGTGCCAGCAGTACCGGGACTAGCGGGCCAAAGACCCAGTACTTC
TRBV29-1	-	TRBJ2-7	-	CSVKDNSYEQYF	TGCAGCGTAAAAGATAACTCCTACGAGCAGTACTTC
TRBV7-3	-	TRBJ2-7	-	CASSPARGELNEQYF	TGTGCCAGCAGCCCGGCCCGGGGCGAATTAAACGAGCAGTACTTC
TRBV6-6	TRBD1	TRBJ1-1	few	CASSSKGAENTEAFF	TGTGCCAGCAGCAGCAAGGGGGCGGAGAACACTGAAGCTTTCTTT
TRBV28	TRBD2	TRBJ2-3	many	CASSSLAGGTSTDTQYF	TGTGCCAGCAGTTCCTTAGCGGGAGGGACTAGCACAGATACGCAGTATTTT
TRBV25-1	TRBD2	TRBJ2-7	many	CASSTSGNYEQYF	TGTGCCAGCAGTACTAGCGGGAACTACGAGCAGTACTTC
TRBV28	-	TRBJ2-7	-	CASRKVRLGTYEQYF	TGTGCCAGCAGAAAGGTACGGCTGGGAACCTACGAGCAGTACTTC
TRBV19	-	TRBJ2-5	once	CASSIFSGQETQYF	TGTGCCAGTAGTATCTTTAGCGGACAAGAGACCCAGTACTTC
TRBV18	-	TRBJ2-1	-	CASFVGSGPGAYNEQFF	TGTGCCAGCTTTGTAGGGAGTGGGCCGGGAGCATACAATGAGCAGTTCTTC
TRBV20-1	-	TRBJ2-7	-	CSARVYQGKGPLVLYEQYF	TGCAGTGCTAGAGTCTATCAGGGCAAGGGACCCCTAGTACTCTACGAGCAGTACTTC
TRBV29-1	-	TRBJ2-1	many	CSVSWTLAYNEQFF	TGCAGCGTATCCTGGACCCTTGCCTACAATGAGCAGTTCTTC
TRBV2	TRBD2	TRBJ2-7	many	CASSEWYGRESYEQYF	TGTGCCAGCAGTGAATGGTACGGGAGGGAGTCCTACGAGCAGTACTTC
TRBV28	-	TRBJ2-7	-	CASSSMDGNLYEQYF	TGTGCCAGCAGTTCCATGGACGGAAACCTCTACGAGCAGTACTTC
TRBV7-8	-	TRBJ1-4	few	CASSSSLFGKLFF	TGTGCCAGCAGCTCAAGCCTGTTCGGAAAACTGTTTTTT
TRBV14	-	TRBJ2-3	few	CASNRLSDRGDTQYF	TGTGCCAGCAATCGTCTCTCCGATAGAGGAGATACGCAGTATTTT
TRBV5-1	-	TRBJ1-1	-	CASSLRGSAEAFF	TGCGCCAGCAGCTTGCGAGGGAGCGCTGAAGCTTTCTTT
TRBV2	TRBD2	TRBJ2-7	-	CVSSEGLAGVRREYF	TGTGTCAGCAGCGAAGGGCTAGCGGGGGTACGAAGGGAGTACTTC
TRBV4-1	-	TRBJ1-2	-	CASSQEAGRGYGYTF	TGCGCCAGCAGCCAAGAGGCAGGGCGCGGTTACGGCTACACCTTC
TRBV19	TRBD2	TRBJ2-1	-	CASKGVRGRGNNEQFF	TGTGCCAGTAAAGGAGTTCGCGGGAGGGGCAACAATGAGCAGTTCTTC
TRBV29-1	TRBD1	TRBJ2-1	many	CSVLSGTAYNEQFF	TGCAGCGTCCTCTCCGGGACAGCCTACAATGAGCAGTTCTTC
TRBV20-1	TRBD1	TRBJ1-2	many	CSAKQGWGYTF	TGCAGTGCTAAACAGGGGTGGGGCTACACCTTC
TRBV27	-	TRBJ2-3	-	CASNGGSFKGEEYF	TGTGCCAGCAATGGAGGGTCCTTCAAGGGAGAGGAGTATTTT
TRBV5-1	-	TRBJ2-5	few	CASSSSGILETQYF	TGCGCCAGCAGCTCCTCCGGGATTTTGGAGACCCAGTACTTC
TRBV10-3	-	TRBJ2-7	-	CASSFGRTYEQYF	TGTGCCAGCAGTTTTGGTAGGACCTACGAGCAGTACTTC
TRBV12-3/TRBV12-4	-	TRBJ2-7	-	CASRYRRGDEQYF	TGTGCCAGCAGGTACAGGAGAGGGGACGAGCAGTACTTC
TRBV20-1	TRBD1	TRBJ1-4	-	CSALDRSGEKLFF	TGCAGTGCTTTGGACAGGAGCGGTGAAAAACTGTTTTTT
TRBV7-9	TRBD1	TRBJ2-7	-	CASSLDLTGPGTGYEQYF	TGTGCCAGCAGCTTAGACTTGACAGGGCCCGGTACCGGTTACGAGCAGTACTTC
TRBV6-5	TRBD2	TRBJ2-1	many	CASSLGYGGEQFF	TGTGCCAGCAGTTTAGGCTACGGGGGGGAGCAGTTCTTC
TRBV9	TRBD2	TRBJ2-1	many	CASSVVGTSGNEQFF	TGTGCCAGCAGCGTAGTAGGGACTAGCGGCAATGAGCAGTTCTTC
TRBV2	-	TRBJ2-3	-	CASKIDSGDQPQYF	TGTGCCAGCAAAATTGATTCCGGGGATCAGCCCCAGTATTTT
TRBV12-3/TRBV12-4	-	TRBJ2-2	few	CASSPESTGELFF	TGTGCCAGCAGCCCCGAGAGTACCGGGGAGCTGTTTTTT
TRBV29-1	-	TRBJ1-1	few	CSVDSGGGLRTEAFF	TGCAGCGTTGATTCGGGCGGGGGGTTGCGTACTGAAGCTTTCTTT
TRBV5-1	-	TRBJ2-5	few	CASSFTGGGETQYF	TGCGCCAGCAGCTTTACGGGGGGCGGAGAGACCCAGTACTTC
TRBV28	-	TRBJ2-7	few	CACSSSLDGSYEQYF	TGTGCCTGCAGCTCATCGTTGGACGGTTCCTACGAGCAGTACTTC
TRBV20-1	TRBD2	TRBJ2-7	many	CSAVSGNRYEQYF	TGCAGTGCTGTAAGCGGGAATCGCTACGAGCAGTACTTC
TRBV20-1	TRBD2	TRBJ2-1	-	CSAHGGAFQETQFF	TGCAGTGCTCACGGGGGGGCGTTTCAAGAGACCCAGTTCTTC
TRBV15	TRBD1	TRBJ2-7	-	CATSRDLLQGRFSYEQYF	TGTGCCACCAGCAGAGATCTCTTACAGGGGCGGTTCTCCTACGAGCAGTACTTC
TRBV20-1	-	TRBJ1-1	-	CSAVPQGLMNTEAFF	TGCAGTGCTGTCCCTCAGGGACTCATGAACACTGAAGCTTTCTTT
TRBV7-9	-	TRBJ1-1	few	CASSLVLLNTEAFF	TGTGCCAGCAGCTTAGTTTTACTGAACACTGAAGCTTTCTTT
TRBV28	-	TRBJ1-1	-	CASSLWQNTEAFF	TGTGCCAGCAGTTTATGGCAGAACACTGAAGCTTTCTTT
TRBV5-1	-	TRBJ2-3	many	CASSLEADTQYF	TGCGCCAGCAGCTTGGAAGCAGATACGCAGTATTTT
TRBV29-1	-	TRBJ1-6	few	CSGPDLQVASLHF	TGCAGCGGTCCCGATCTACAAGTTGCATCCCTCCACTTT